The clone carrying this T cell receptor (beta chain) showed up just once. A single base separates this from a much larger clone, so it may be a read error. Germline V gene lookup returns CDR1 KGHSH and CDR2 LQKENI. The CDR3 contains 15 residues. With 0 bases clipped from V and 11 bases from J, the junction kept 11 bases outside the gene matches. These data are taken from a study of blood T cells in healthy people across ages. A second PCR of 7 to 11 cycles used a sample-barcoded 5' primer and a J-beta primer mix. TCRdb independently ran MiXCR on the 5' RACE reads; one entry per CDR3 protein. This table has around 900,000 distinct CDR3 sequences, 29% appearing once.

The sample taken for sequencing was blood. The TCR originated in a woman older than 75 in good health. V and J are TRBV18 and TRBJ2-5, with 8 nucleotides matching TRBD2. The CDR3 nucleotides read TGTGCCAGCTCACCACCTAGCGGGGCTAAGAATGAGCAGTACTTC. It encodes CASSPPSGAKNEQYF.